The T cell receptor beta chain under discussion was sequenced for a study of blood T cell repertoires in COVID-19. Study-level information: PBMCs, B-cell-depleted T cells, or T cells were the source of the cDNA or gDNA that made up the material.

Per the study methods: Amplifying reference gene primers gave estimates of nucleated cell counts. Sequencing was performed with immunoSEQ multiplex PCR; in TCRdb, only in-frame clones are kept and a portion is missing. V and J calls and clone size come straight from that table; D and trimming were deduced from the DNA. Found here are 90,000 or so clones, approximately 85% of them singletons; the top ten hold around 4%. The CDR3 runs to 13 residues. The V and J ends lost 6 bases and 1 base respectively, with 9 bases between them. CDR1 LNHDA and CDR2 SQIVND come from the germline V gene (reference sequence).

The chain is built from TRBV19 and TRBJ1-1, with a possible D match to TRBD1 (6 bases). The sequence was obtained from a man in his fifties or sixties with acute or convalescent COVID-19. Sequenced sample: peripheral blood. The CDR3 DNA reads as TGTGCCAGTAGCCAGGGGAGGAACACTGAAGCTTTCTTT. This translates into CASSQGRNTEAFF.